This T cell receptor beta chain is from a study of blood T cell repertoires in COVID-19. Libraries were prepared by immunoSEQ multiplex PCR; TCRdb keeps only in-frame clonotypes and omits some of them. The sample lists around 300,000 clones; more than 80% were seen once. The CDR3 consists of 11 residues. V was trimmed by 0 bases and J by 8 bases, leaving 5 bases between them. The germline V gene has CDR1 DFQATT and CDR2 SNEGSKA (reference sequence). The sequence came from a woman in her thirties who had recovered from COVID-19. The chain uses TRBV20-1 and TRBJ2-1; unclear D gene. Sequencing was carried out using PBMCs or T cells enriched from blood (not recorded which). The CDR3 DNA reads as TGCAGTGCTAGAGATAATTATGAGCAGTTCTTC. Translation: CSARDNYEQFF.